Described below is a single T cell receptor (beta chain) sequence and its context. Trimming took off 5 bases at V and 4 bases at J, with 11 bases between the two ends. CDR3 length: 13 amino acids. Germline V gene data show CDR1 as MRHNA and CDR2 as SNTAGT. Primers: 60 Vbeta forward and 13 Jbeta reverse. Only in-frame clones appear in the TCRdb table, and some are missing; sequencing was by immunoSEQ multiplex PCR. Among approximately 170,000 clones, around four fifths were seen once, and the ten largest hold about 9.1%. The data were obtained in a study of cytomegalovirus exposure and HLA in healthy donors.

The chain uses TRBV6-4 and TRBJ1-1, with D hard to call. The TCR comes from a man aged 18-30 years in good health and CMV-seropositive. Sequencing was performed on PBMCs. The DNA for the CDR3 is TGTGCCAGCAGTTTGGAAGGAGGCACTGAAGCTTTCTTT. It codes for CASSLEGGTEAFF.